The 6 T cell receptor beta chains listed next were all sequenced from one sample in a study of cytomegalovirus exposure and HLA in healthy donors. Researchers ran the PCR with 60 Vbeta and 13 Jbeta primers. The repertoire was sequenced with immunoSEQ multiplex PCR; TCRdb's copy has only in-frame clones and lacks some. The sample consists of more than 250,000 clones, 70% to 90% of them appearing once. Specimen: PBMCs. The receptors were gathered from a woman under 30 in good health and CMV-seronegative.

The chain carries TRBV6-5 and TRBJ2-3, with D tentatively TRBD2 (6 bases). Germline loops: CDR1 MNHEY, CDR2 SVGAGI. The CDR3 runs 15 residues. Trimming cost V 6 bases and J 1 base, with 14 bases left between them. CDR3 sequence reads: CASRALGGGTDTQYF. The CDR3 coding sequence is TGTGCCAGCAGGGCCCTTGGCGGGGGCACAGATACGCAGTATTTT.

The CDR3 loop is CASSLGGLTNEKLFF. The CDR3 nucleotides read TGCGCCAGCAGCTTGGGAGGCCTAACTAATGAAAAACTGTTTTTT. V and J are TRBV5-1 and TRBJ1-4; D not certain. CDR1 is SGHRS and CDR2 is YFSETQ in the germline V gene. CDR3 size: 15 residues. V was shortened by 0 bases and J by 1 base, with 7 bases between the two germline ends.

This chain links TRBV2 with TRBJ2-5; 8 nucleotides agree with TRBD2. The CDR3 runs to 14 residues. Germline V gene lookup returns CDR1 SNHLY and CDR2 FYNNEI. V shed 8 bases, J shed 2 bases, and the junction held 7 bases outside the gene matches. In DNA, the CDR3 is TGTGCCAGCCTCCCCCGGGGGGGGCAAGAGACCCAGTACTTC. Translation gives CASLPRGGQETQYF.

The rearrangement uses TRBV2 and TRBJ1-6; D remains unclear. Germline V CDR1 and CDR2: SNHLY, FYNNEI. The ends were cut back, 6 bases at V and 5 bases at J, with 14 bases in the middle. The CDR3 is 15 amino acids. The CDR3 sequence is CASRNEGRNNSPLHF. The CDR3 DNA follows: TGTGCCAGCAGAAATGAGGGTCGCAATAATTCACCCCTCCACTTT.

This chain joins TRBV27 and TRBJ2-7, with a tentative D call TRBD2 (6 bases). V lost 5 bases and J 7 bases, leaving 24 bases between the germline ends. Germline V gene lookup returns CDR1 MNHEY and CDR2 SMNVEV (reference sequence). The CDR3 extends over 16 amino acids. Written as DNA, the CDR3 is TGTGCCAGCAGTCTAGCGTGGGACCAGGTACTGCGGGAGCAGTACTTC. Amino acids: CASSLAWDQVLREQYF.

This chain links TRBV5-4 with TRBJ2-7, with D possibly matching TRBD2 (6 bases). The germline V and J ends were trimmed by 0 bases and 5 bases, with 21 bases remaining between them. Germline CDR1 reads SGHNT; CDR2 reads YYREEE (reference sequence). This CDR3 is 17 amino acids long. CDR3 in amino acids: CASSLGVLLEGSNEQYF. In DNA form, the CDR3 reads TGTGCCAGCAGCTTGGGAGTTCTCTTGGAGGGGTCCAACGAGCAGTACTTC.